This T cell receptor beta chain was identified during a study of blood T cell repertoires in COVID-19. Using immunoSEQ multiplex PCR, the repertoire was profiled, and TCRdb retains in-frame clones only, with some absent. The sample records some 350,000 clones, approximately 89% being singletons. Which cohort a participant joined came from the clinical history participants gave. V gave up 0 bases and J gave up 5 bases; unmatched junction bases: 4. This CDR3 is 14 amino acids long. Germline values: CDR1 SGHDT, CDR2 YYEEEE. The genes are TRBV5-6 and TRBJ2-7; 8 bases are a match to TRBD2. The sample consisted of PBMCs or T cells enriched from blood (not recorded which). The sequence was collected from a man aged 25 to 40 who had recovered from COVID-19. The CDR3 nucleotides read TGTGCCAGCAGCTTGGTCGCGGGGGGTCACGAGCAGTACTTC. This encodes CASSLVAGGHEQYF.